This TCR beta chain was sequenced for a study of T cell responses to AZD1222 COVID-19 vaccine. Worth noting for this clone: Its antigen remains unknown.

Study findings and constraints: Across spike, vaccine-associated CD4 TCRs were found, dominant at 160-218 and 743-854.

The ends lost 6 bases at V and 4 bases at J; junction bases unmatched: 5. Germline assignment: CDR1 MDHEN and CDR2 SYDVKM. CDR3 size: 15 residues. Clones were sequenced by immunoSEQ multiplex PCR, and TCRdb holds only the in-frame ones, with some missing. In the table there are under 130,000 clones, 85% to 90% of which are singletons. The chain links TRBV28 to TRBJ2-3, with TRBD2 identical over 12 bases. The TCR sequence derives from an adult who received the AZD1222 COVID-19 vaccine. This specimen was peripheral blood, taken 28 days after the second AZD1222 dose. The CDR3 sequence: CASRLAGGGADTQYF. CDR3 coding DNA: TGTGCCAGCAGGCTAGCGGGAGGGGGGGCAGATACGCAGTATTTT.